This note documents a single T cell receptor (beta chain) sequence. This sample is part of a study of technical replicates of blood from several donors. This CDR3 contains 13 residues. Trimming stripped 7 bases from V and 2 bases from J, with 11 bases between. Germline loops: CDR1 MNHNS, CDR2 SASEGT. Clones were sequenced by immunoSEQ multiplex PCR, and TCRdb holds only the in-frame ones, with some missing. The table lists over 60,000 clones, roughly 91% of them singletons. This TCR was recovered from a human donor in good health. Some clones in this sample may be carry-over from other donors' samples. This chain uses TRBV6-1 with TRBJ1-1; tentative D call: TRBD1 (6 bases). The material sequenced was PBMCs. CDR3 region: CASKQGSNTEAFF. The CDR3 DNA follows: TGTGCCAGCAAGCAGGGGTCCAACACTGAAGCTTTCTTT.